This T cell receptor (beta chain) was observed in a study of blood T cell repertoires in COVID-19. Trimming stripped 6 bases from V and 3 bases from J, with 18 bases between. The germline V gene has CDR1 MGHDK and CDR2 SYGVNS. This CDR3 region has 15 residues. In the authors' workflow: Nucleated cell counts were estimated from reference gene primer amplification. Sequenced by immunoSEQ multiplex PCR; TCRdb stores in-frame clones only, minus some. V, J and clone size are those of that table, while D and trimming were read from the DNA. This table holds over 250,000 clones, 80% to 95% found once. The rearrangement links TRBV25-1 to TRBJ2-7; the D gene is possibly TRBD1 (5 bases). Sequencing was done on a sample of peripheral blood. The clonotype comes from a person aged 18-30 years with COVID-19, enrolled during active disease. In nucleotides, the CDR3 is TGTGCCAGCAGCTTGGGGCCCGGGCGCGGCTACGAGCAGTACTTC. Protein product: CASSLGPGRGYEQYF.